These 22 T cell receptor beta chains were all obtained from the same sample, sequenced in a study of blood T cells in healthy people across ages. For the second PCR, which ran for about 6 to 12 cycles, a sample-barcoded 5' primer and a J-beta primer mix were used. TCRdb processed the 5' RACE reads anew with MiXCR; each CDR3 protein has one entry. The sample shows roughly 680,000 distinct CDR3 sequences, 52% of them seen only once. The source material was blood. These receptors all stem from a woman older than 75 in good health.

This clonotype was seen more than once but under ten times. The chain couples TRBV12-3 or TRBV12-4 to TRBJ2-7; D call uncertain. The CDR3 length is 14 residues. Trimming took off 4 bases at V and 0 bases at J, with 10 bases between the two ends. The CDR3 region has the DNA TGTGCCAGCAGTTCTGGAAGCAGCTCCTACGAGCAGTACTTC. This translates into CASSSGSSSYEQYF.

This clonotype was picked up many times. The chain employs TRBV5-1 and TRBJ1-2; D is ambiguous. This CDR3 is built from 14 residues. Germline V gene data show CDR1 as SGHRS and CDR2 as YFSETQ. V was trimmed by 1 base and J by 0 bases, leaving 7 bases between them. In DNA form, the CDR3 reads TGCGCCAGCAGCTTGAGCCCAACTAACTATGGCTACACCTTC. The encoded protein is CASSLSPTNYGYTF.

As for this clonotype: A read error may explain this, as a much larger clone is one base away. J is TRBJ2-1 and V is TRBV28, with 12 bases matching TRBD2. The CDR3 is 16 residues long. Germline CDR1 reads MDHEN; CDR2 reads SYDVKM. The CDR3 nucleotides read TGTGCCAGCAGTGCACCTAGCGGGAGGGGCTACAATGGGCAGTTCTTC. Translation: CASSAPSGRGYNGQFF.

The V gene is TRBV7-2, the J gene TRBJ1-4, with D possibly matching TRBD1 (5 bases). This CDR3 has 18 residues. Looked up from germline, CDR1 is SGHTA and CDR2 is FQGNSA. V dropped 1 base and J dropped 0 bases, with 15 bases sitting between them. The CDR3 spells CASSLVPRRGTTNEKLFF. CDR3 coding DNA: TGTGCCAGCAGCTTAGTACCTAGAAGGGGTACAACTAATGAAAAACTGTTTTTT.

CDR3 coding DNA: TGTGCCGCTCGATTTTACGGTTCGGGGTCACCCCTCCACTTT. Encoded protein: CAARFYGSGSPLHF. The rearrangement uses TRBV28 and TRBJ1-6; D remains unclear. Between the trimmed V and J ends, which lost 11 bases and 10 bases, there was a span of 21 bases. Germline V gene data show CDR1 as MDHEN and CDR2 as SYDVKM. The CDR3 extends over 14 amino acids.

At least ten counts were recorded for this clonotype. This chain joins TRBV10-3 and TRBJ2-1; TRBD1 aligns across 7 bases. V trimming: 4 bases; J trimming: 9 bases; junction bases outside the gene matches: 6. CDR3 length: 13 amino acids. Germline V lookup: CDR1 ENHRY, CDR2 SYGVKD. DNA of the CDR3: TGTGCCATCAGTGGAGCACACAGGGGTGAGCAGTTCTTC. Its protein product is CAISGAHRGEQFF.

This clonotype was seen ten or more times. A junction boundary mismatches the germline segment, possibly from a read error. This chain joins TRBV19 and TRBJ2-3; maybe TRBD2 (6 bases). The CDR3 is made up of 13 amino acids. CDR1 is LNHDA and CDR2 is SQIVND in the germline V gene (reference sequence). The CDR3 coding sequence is TGTGCCAGCTCGGGGGACCGCACAGATACACAGTATTTT. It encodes CASSGDRTDTQYF.

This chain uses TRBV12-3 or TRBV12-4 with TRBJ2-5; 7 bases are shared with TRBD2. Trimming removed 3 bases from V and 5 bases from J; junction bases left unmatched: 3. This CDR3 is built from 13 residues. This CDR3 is CASSLTSRETQYF. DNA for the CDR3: TGTGCCAGCAGTTTGACTAGCCGGGAGACCCAGTACTTC.

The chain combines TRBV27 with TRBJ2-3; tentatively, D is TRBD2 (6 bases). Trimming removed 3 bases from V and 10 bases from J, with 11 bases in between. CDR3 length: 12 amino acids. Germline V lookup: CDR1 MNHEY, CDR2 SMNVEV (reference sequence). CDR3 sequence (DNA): TGTGCCAGCAGTTTCCGGGACTCCGCGCAGTATTTT. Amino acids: CASSFRDSAQYF.

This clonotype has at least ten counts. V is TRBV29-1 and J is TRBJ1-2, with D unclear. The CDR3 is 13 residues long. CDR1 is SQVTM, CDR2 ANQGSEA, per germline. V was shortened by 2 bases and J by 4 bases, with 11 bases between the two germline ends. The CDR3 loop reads CSVETTVGYGYTF. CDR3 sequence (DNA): TGCAGCGTTGAAACGACCGTAGGCTATGGCTACACCTTC.

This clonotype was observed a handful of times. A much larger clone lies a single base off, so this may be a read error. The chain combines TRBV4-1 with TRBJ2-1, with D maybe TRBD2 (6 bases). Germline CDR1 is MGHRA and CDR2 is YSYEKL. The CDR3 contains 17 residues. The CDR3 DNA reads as TGCGCCAGCAGCCAAGATCGGAGGGATCAAGTGTACAGTGAGCAGTTCTTC. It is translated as CASSQDRRDQVYSEQFF.

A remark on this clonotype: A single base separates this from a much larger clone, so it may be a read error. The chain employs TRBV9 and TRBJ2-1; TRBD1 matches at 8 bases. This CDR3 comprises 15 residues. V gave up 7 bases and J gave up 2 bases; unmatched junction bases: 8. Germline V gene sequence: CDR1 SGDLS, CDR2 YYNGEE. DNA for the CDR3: TGTGCCAGCTGCCCCCCGGACAGGGCCTACAATGAGCAGTTCTTC. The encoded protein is CASCPPDRAYNEQFF.

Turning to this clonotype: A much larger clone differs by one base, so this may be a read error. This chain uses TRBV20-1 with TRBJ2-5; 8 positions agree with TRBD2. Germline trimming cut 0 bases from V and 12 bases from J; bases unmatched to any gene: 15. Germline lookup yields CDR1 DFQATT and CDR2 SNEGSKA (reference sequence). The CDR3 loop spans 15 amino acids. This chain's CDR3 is CSARELAAVPYEEYF. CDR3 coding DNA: TGCAGTGCTAGAGAACTAGCGGCAGTACCCTACGAGGAGTACTTC.

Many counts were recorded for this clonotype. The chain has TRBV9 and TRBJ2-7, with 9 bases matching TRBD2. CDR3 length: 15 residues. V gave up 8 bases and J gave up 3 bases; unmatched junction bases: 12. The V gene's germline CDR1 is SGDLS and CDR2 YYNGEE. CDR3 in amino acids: CASRWLAGLFYEQYF. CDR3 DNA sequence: TGTGCCAGTCGTTGGCTAGCGGGATTGTTCTACGAGCAGTACTTC.

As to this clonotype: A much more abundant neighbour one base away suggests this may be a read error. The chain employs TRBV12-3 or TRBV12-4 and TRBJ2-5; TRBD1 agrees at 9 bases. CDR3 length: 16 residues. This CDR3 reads CASSPLGTGLQEAQYF. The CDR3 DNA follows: TGTGCCAGCAGTCCTCTCGGGACAGGGTTACAAGAGGCCCAGTACTTC.

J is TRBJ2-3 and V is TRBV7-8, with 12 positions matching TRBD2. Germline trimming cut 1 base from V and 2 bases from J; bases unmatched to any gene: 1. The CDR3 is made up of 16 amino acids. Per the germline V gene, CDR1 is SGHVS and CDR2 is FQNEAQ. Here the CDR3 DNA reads TGTGCCAGCAGCTTAGGGACTAGCGGGGTCACAGATACGCAGTATTTT. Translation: CASSLGTSGVTDTQYF.

CDR3 sequence (DNA): TGCAGTGCTAGAAGGCACCCCAACACTGAAGCTTTCTTT. This gives the protein CSARRHPNTEAFF. V is TRBV20-1 and J is TRBJ1-1; D remains ambiguous. The CDR3 sequence is 13 residues long. V was pared by 2 bases and J by 2 bases, with 9 bases between. Germline V lookup: CDR1 DFQATT, CDR2 SNEGSKA (reference sequence).

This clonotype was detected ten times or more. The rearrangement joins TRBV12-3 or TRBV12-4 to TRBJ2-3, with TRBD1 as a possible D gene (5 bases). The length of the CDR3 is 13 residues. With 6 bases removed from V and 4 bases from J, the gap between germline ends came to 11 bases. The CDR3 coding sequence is TGTGCCAGCAGCCTAGGGGCCCCAGATACGCAGTATTTT. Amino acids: CASSLGAPDTQYF.

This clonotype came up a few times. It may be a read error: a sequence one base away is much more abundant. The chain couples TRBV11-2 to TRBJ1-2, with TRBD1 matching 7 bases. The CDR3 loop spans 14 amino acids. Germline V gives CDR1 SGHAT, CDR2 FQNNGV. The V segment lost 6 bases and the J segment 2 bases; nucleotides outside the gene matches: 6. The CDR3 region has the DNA TGTGCCAGCAGATACACGACAGGGAACTATGGCTACACCTTC. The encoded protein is CASRYTTGNYGYTF.

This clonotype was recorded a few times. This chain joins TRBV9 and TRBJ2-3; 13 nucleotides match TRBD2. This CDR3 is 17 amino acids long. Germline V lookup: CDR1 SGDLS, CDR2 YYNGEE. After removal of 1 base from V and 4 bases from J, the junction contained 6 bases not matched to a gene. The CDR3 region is CASSVMGGLAGADTQYF. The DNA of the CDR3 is TGTGCCAGCAGCGTAATGGGCGGACTAGCGGGAGCAGATACGCAGTATTTT.

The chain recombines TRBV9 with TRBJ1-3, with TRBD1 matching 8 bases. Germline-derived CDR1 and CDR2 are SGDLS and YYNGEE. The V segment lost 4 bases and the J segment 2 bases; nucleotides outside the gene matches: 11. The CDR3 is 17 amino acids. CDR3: CASSPQQGGRTGNTIYF. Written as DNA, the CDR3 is TGTGCCAGCAGCCCCCAACAGGGGGGGAGGACTGGAAACACCATATATTTT.

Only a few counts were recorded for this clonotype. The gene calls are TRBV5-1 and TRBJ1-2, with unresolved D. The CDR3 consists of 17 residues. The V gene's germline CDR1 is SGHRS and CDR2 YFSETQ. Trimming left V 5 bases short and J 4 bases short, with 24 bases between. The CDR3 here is CASSLGQLTATPYGYTF. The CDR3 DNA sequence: TGCGCCAGCAGTCTCGGGCAATTAACCGCAACCCCCTATGGCTACACCTTC.